The 6 T cell receptor beta chains listed next were all sequenced from one sample in a study of STAT5B mutations in CD4+ large granular lymphocyte leukemia. Libraries were prepared by immunoSEQ multiplex PCR; TCRdb keeps only in-frame clonotypes and omits some of them. This sample has some 30,000 clones, with 65% to 70% found just once. The sequenced sample consisted of CD4+ T cells from blood buffy coats. The receptors were gathered from a human donor in good health.

CDR3 residues: CAISEGGNQPQHF. The CDR3 DNA reads as TGTGCCATCAGTGAGGGGGGCAATCAGCCCCAGCATTTT. The chain combines TRBV10-3 with TRBJ1-5; D unresolved. The germline V and J ends were trimmed by 2 bases and 2 bases, with 4 bases remaining between them. The CDR3 extends over 13 amino acids. Germline V CDR1 and CDR2: ENHRY, SYGVKD.

The rearrangement joins TRBV5-1 to TRBJ1-6, with TRBD1 identical over 8 bases. Germline loops: CDR1 SGHRS, CDR2 YFSETQ. V shed 4 bases, J shed 0 bases, and the junction held 6 bases outside the gene matches. This CDR3 spans 17 amino acids. The DNA of the CDR3 is TGCGCCAGCAGCACCTTACAGGGGGGCTCCTATAATTCACCCCTCCACTTT. It translates to CASSTLQGGSYNSPLHF.

This clone was seen more than once but under ten times. This chain joins TRBV5-1 and TRBJ2-4; perhaps TRBD2 as D (5 bases). Germline CDR1 and CDR2: SGHRS and YFSETQ. The CDR3 has 19 residues. V was cut by 0 bases and J by 0 bases, with 19 bases left in between. DNA of the CDR3: TGCGCCAGCAGCTTGGCCGCGGGTCCCGAGCGGCTAGCCAAAAACATTCAGTACTTC. It codes for CASSLAAGPERLAKNIQYF.

This chain connects TRBV5-1 to TRBJ2-6; D may be TRBD1 or TRBD2 (6 bases each). This CDR3 region has 17 residues. V was trimmed by 3 bases and J by 2 bases, leaving 15 bases between them. Germline V gene sequence: CDR1 SGHRS, CDR2 YFSETQ. Written as DNA, the CDR3 is TGCGCCAGCAGCTGGAGGGCAGGGGACCCTGGGGCCAACGTCCTGACTTTC. Translation: CASSWRAGDPGANVLTF.

The V gene is TRBV18, the J gene TRBJ1-1, with TRBD1 matching over 7 bases. Germline-derived CDR1 and CDR2 are KGHSH and LQKENI. J gave up 1 base and V 4 bases, and 6 bases lay outside the gene matches. The CDR3 is 15 residues long. CDR3 amino acids: CASSLDRAKNTEAFF. The CDR3 region has the DNA TGTGCCAGCTCACTCGACAGGGCCAAGAACACTGAAGCTTTCTTT.

V and J are TRBV12-5 and TRBJ1-2, with D maybe TRBD1 (6 bases). The CDR3 has 14 residues. V lost 2 bases and J 2 bases, leaving 9 bases between the germline ends. CDR1 and CDR2 (germline): LGHNT, FRNRAP. The CDR3 region has the DNA TGTGCTAGTGGTTTGCCGGGACACAACTATGGCTACACCTTC. Its translation: CASGLPGHNYGYTF.